This TCR beta chain derives from a study of tumor-infiltrating lymphocytes in primary liver carcinoma. As regards this clonotype: The junction differs from germline at one of its ends, possibly a read error.

This CDR3 spans 18 amino acids. Germline V gene sequence: CDR1 SQVTM, CDR2 ANQGSEA. A constant-region primer primed TCR beta cDNA synthesis from 400 to 550 ng of total RNA. What produced the TCR beta libraries was three nested multiplex PCR rounds using slightly modified ARM-PCR. TRBV1-TRBV30 forward primers paired with a C-beta reverse primer were used in the first two PCR rounds, which ran approximately 10 cycles each. Each CDR3 protein gets one entry after TCRdb re-called the multiplex PCR reads with MiXCR. This table has 100,000 to 150,000 distinct CDR3 sequences, roughly three fifths appearing once. Co-extraction yielded RNA and DNA from 20-30 mg of unsorted bulk tissue.

The source material was liver tumor tissue from sampling region 1. The subset: tumor region T1, superior pole. V is TRBV29-1 and J is TRBJ2-3; perhaps D is TRBD1 or TRBD2 (5 bases each). This TCR derives from a woman between 55 and 75 years old with primary liver carcinoma and hepatitis B virus infection. CDR3 sequence: CSVEALGKVGVSTYTQYF. The CDR3 coding sequence is TGCAGCGTTGAAGCGTTGGGTAAGGTGGGGGTTAGCACATATACGCAGTATTTT.